This TCR beta chain was recovered during a study of cytomegalovirus exposure and HLA in healthy donors. General study findings and limits: According to an earlier analysis, most TCR beta V segments yielded productive rearrangements about 87% or about 30% of the time. The authors later found HLA-associated TCR beta chains more clonally expanded than equally common others. A list of 150 to 200 TCR beta chains associated with cytomegalovirus was given. Later analysis reportedly placed an Asian-associated ancestry cluster below the roughly 700-donor mean in N-insertions.

The V gene's germline CDR1 is SEHNR and CDR2 FQNEAQ (reference sequence). The CDR3 is 12 residues long. J was trimmed by 7 bases and V by 5 bases; bases with no gene match: 4. Remarks on this clone: Its specificity is not known.

The PCR made use of 60 Vbeta and 13 Jbeta primers. Sequencing was performed with immunoSEQ multiplex PCR; in TCRdb, only in-frame clones are kept and a portion is missing. In all, the sample yields approximately 96,000 clones. Sequenced sample: PBMCs. The chain combines TRBV7-9 with TRBJ1-1; 7 bases align to TRBD1. The TCR was taken from a girl aged 5 to 17 in good health and CMV-seropositive. CDR3 in DNA: TGTGCCAGCAGCATCGGGACAGATGAAGCTTTCTTT. Translated, it gives CASSIGTDEAFF.